Listed here are 18 T cell receptor beta chains from one sample, sequenced in a study of blood T cell repertoires in COVID-19. Using immunoSEQ multiplex PCR, the repertoire was profiled, and TCRdb retains in-frame clones only, with some absent. The table records about 90,000 clones, 89% of them present only once. Sample: peripheral blood. These receptors all stem from a man aged 45 to 65 with COVID-19, enrolled during active disease.

The chain links TRBV29-1 to TRBJ1-2; TRBD1 matches at 8 bases. Germline trimming cut 5 bases from V and 9 bases from J; bases unmatched to any gene: 14. This CDR3 comprises 14 residues. CDR1 is SQVTM, CDR2 ANQGSEA, per germline. For the CDR3, the DNA is TGCAGCGTTCCCATCTTTCCGGGACAGGAGAGCTACACCTTC. Protein product: CSVPIFPGQESYTF. The full variable domain, completed using reference TRBV29-1 and TRBJ1-2, is SAVISQKPSRDICQRGTSLTIQCQVDSQVTMMFWYRQQPGQSLTLIATANQGSEATYESGFVIDKFPISRPNLTFSTLTVSNMSPEDSSIYLCSVPIFPGQESYTFGSGTRLTVV.

The rearrangement uses TRBV27 and TRBJ1-5, with D perhaps TRBD1 (6 bases). Germline lookup yields CDR1 MNHEY and CDR2 SMNVEV (reference sequence). The CDR3 has 14 amino acids. Trimming left V 5 bases short and J 5 bases short, with 13 bases between. The CDR3 DNA follows: TGTGCCAGCAGTAAACTCACAGGGTATCAGCCCCAGCATTTT. Protein sequence: CASSKLTGYQPQHF.

V gene TRBV6-5 combines with J gene TRBJ2-2, with 7 bases lining up with TRBD1. The J segment lost 2 bases and the V segment lost 7 bases, leaving 4 bases of the junction unmatched. CDR3 length: 14 residues. Germline lookup yields CDR1 MNHEY and CDR2 SVGAGI. CDR3 sequence reads: CASKGAENTGELFF. The CDR3 DNA is TGTGCCAGCAAGGGGGCGGAAAACACCGGGGAGCTGTTTTTT.

The gene calls are TRBV29-1 and TRBJ1-1; D gene unclear. The CDR3 runs to 13 residues. Trimming pared 8 bases from V and 3 bases from J, leaving 16 bases between. CDR1 is SQVTM, CDR2 ANQGSEA, per germline. The CDR3: CSPGRESYTEAFF. CDR3 nucleotide sequence: TGCAGCCCTGGGAGGGAATCTTACACTGAAGCTTTCTTT.

The chain recombines TRBV4-1 with TRBJ1-4, with unresolved D. CDR1 is MGHRA, CDR2 YSYEKL, per germline. Between the trimmed V and J ends, which lost 1 base and 4 bases, there was a span of 13 bases. The CDR3 has 16 residues. CDR3 protein: CASSQGSAGINEKLFF. Here the CDR3 DNA reads TGCGCCAGCAGCCAAGGTTCCGCGGGGATTAATGAAAAACTGTTTTTT.

As regards this clone: The junction departs from the called germline gene at one end, perhaps through a read error. V gene TRBV7-2 combines with J gene TRBJ2-5; TRBD2 matches at 8 bases. The CDR3 has 13 amino acids. Per the germline V gene, CDR1 is SGHTA and CDR2 is FQGNSA. The CDR3 region has the DNA TGTGCCAGCAGCTTAGGAGGCACCAGCGGGGGTCACTTC. It codes for CASSLGGTSGGHF.

The chain combines TRBV5-1 with TRBJ2-1, with TRBD2 matching over 7 bases. V lost 2 bases, J lost 3 bases, and 8 bases stayed unmatched. The CDR3 spans 16 residues. Germline V gives CDR1 SGHRS, CDR2 YFSETQ. In DNA, the CDR3 is TGCGCCAGCAGCTTAGAGCGGGGTGACCGCTACAATGAGCAGTTCTTC. It encodes CASSLERGDRYNEQFF.

The rearrangement uses TRBV6-1 and TRBJ1-5, with TRBD1 matching 9 bases. Germline-derived CDR1 and CDR2 are MNHNS and SASEGT. The length of the CDR3 is 17 residues. V shed 0 bases and J 1 base; nucleotides not matched to a gene: 4. The CDR3 region is CASSEAGQGMSNQPQHF. For the CDR3, the DNA is TGTGCCAGCAGTGAAGCGGGACAGGGTATGAGCAATCAGCCCCAGCATTTT.

This chain connects TRBV5-1 to TRBJ1-4; D might be TRBD1 (6 bases). V was trimmed by 1 base and J by 0 bases, leaving 10 bases between them. CDR1 and CDR2 (germline): SGHRS, YFSETQ. The CDR3 length is 16 residues. CDR3 nucleotide sequence: TGCGCCAGCAGCTTGTCAGGGGACGCAACTAATGAAAAACTGTTTTTT. Its protein product is CASSLSGDATNEKLFF.

The V gene is TRBV2, the J gene TRBJ2-1; 8 bases line up with TRBD1. This CDR3 region has 14 residues. J was trimmed by 4 bases and V by 7 bases; bases with no gene match: 6. Germline CDR1 and CDR2: SNHLY and FYNNEI. CDR3 sequence (DNA): TGTGCCAGCACTGCGGACAGGGCGTACAATGAGCAGTTCTTC. Encoded protein: CASTADRAYNEQFF.

The V and J genes are TRBV19 and TRBJ1-2; D perhaps matches TRBD1 (5 bases). This CDR3 spans 10 amino acids. Per germline, CDR1 LNHDA and CDR2 SQIVND (reference sequence). Trimming shortened V by 9 bases and J by 8 bases, and 10 bases separated the two germline ends. DNA for the CDR3: TGTGCCAGCGGGGGGAGCGGCTACACCTTC. This encodes CASGGSGYTF.

This clone appeared a single time. J is TRBJ2-7 and V is TRBV19; TRBD1 aligns across 7 bases. The CDR3 consists of 15 residues. Trimming cost V 6 bases and J 4 bases; bases outside gene matches: 12. The germline gives CDR1 LNHDA, CDR2 SQIVND (reference sequence). CDR3 loop: CASRISDRAGYEQYF. The CDR3 bases are TGTGCCAGTAGGATAAGCGACAGGGCTGGGTACGAGCAGTACTTC.

This chain connects TRBV18 to TRBJ2-5, with D possibly being TRBD1 (5 bases). The CDR3 consists of 15 residues. The V end lost 5 bases, the J end lost 5 bases, and 18 bases lay between the germline ends. From germline, CDR1 is KGHSH and CDR2 LQKENI. CDR3: CASSYGHGKAETQYF. The DNA of the CDR3 is TGTGCCAGCTCATACGGACACGGCAAGGCGGAGACCCAGTACTTC. Full variable domain (remainder filled in from reference TRBV18 and TRBJ2-5): NAGVMQNPRHLVRRRGQEARLRCSPMKGHSHVYWYRQLPEEGLKFMVYLQKENIIDESGMPKERFSAEFPKEGPSILRIQQVVRGDSAAYFCASSYGHGKAETQYFGPGTRLLVL.

The V gene is TRBV30, the J gene TRBJ1-1; TRBD1 matches 8 bases. CDR3 length: 12 amino acids. The germline V gene has CDR1 GTSNPN and CDR2 SVGIG (reference sequence). The trim removed 8 bases at V and 7 bases at J, leaving 9 bases unmatched. The CDR3 DNA sequence: TGTGCCCGCAAAGACAGGGGTTATGAAGCTTTCTTT. Amino acid sequence: CARKDRGYEAFF.

This chain connects TRBV19 to TRBJ2-1, with TRBD2 matching over 9 bases. Germline values: CDR1 LNHDA, CDR2 SQIVND (reference sequence). V was pared by 0 bases and J by 5 bases, with 5 bases of the junction left unmatched. The CDR3 runs 16 residues. CDR3 sequence (DNA): TGTGCCAGTAGTATAGATCGTGCGGGGGGGCACAATGAGCAGTTCTTC. Its protein product is CASSIDRAGGHNEQFF.

The V gene is TRBV5-1, the J gene TRBJ1-1; the match to TRBD1 covers 9 bases. The germline CDR1 and CDR2 sequences are SGHRS and YFSETQ. V lost 4 bases and J lost 6; bases outside the gene matches: 7. The CDR3 covers 14 residues. The CDR3 DNA reads TGCGCCAGCAGCCCCGGACAGGGGTCCCCTGAAGCTTTCTTT. Its protein is CASSPGQGSPEAFF.

This clone was seen just once. V is TRBV10-3 and J is TRBJ1-1, with 8 nucleotides matching TRBD1. Unmatched junction bases numbered 8, after V lost 4 bases and J lost 4 bases. Germline CDR1 ENHRY, CDR2 SYGVKD. The CDR3 covers 15 residues. CDR3 region: CAISATGDRPTEAFF. In nucleotides, the CDR3 is TGTGCCATCAGTGCTACCGGGGACAGGCCCACTGAAGCTTTCTTT.

The chain has TRBV11-1 and TRBJ2-7; the match to TRBD1 covers 12 bases. CDR3 length equals 14 residues. The V and J ends lost 5 bases and 6 bases, in that order; junction bases with no gene match: 5. Looked up from germline, CDR1 is SGHAT and CDR2 is FQDESV (reference sequence). Written as DNA, the CDR3 is TGTGCCAGCAGCGGGACAGGGGGCCTCTTCGAGCAGTACTTC. It translates to CASSGTGGLFEQYF. The full variable domain, rest sourced from reference TRBV11-1 and TRBJ2-7, is EAEVAQSPRYKITEKSQAVAFWCDPISGHATLYWYRQILGQGPELLVQFQDESVVDDSQLPKDRFSAERLKGVDSTLKIQPAELGDSAMYLCASSGTGGLFEQYFGPGTRLTVT.